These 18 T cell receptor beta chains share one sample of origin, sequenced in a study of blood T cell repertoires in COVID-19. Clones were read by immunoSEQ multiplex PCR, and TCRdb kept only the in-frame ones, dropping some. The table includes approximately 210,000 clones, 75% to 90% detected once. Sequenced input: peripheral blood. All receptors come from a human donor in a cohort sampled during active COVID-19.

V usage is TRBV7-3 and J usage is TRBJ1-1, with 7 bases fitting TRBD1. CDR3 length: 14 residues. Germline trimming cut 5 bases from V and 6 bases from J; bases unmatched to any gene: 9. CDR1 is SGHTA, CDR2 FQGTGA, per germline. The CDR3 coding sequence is TGTGCCAGCAGCCCTTTGACAGGGAGTGCTGAAGCTTTCTTT. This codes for CASSPLTGSAEAFF.

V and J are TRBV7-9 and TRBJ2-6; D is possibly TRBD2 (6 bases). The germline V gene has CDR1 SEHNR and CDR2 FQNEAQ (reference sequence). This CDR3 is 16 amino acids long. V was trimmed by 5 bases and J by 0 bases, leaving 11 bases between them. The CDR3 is CASSRDGGSGANVLTF. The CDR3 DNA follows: TGTGCCAGCAGCCGCGACGGGGGCTCTGGGGCCAACGTCCTGACTTTC.

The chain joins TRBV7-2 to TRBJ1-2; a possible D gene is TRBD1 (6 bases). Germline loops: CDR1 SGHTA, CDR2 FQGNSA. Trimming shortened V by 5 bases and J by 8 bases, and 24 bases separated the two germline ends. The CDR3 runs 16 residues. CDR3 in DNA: TGTGCCAGCAGCCTAGGGGCGGGGGCGAATTTAGCCGGCTACACCTTC. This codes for CASSLGAGANLAGYTF.

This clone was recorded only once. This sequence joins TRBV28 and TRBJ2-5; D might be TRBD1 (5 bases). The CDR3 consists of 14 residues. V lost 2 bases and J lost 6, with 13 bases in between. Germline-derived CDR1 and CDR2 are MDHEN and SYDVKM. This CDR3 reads CASSLIPDTKTQYF. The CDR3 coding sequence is TGTGCCAGCAGTTTAATTCCGGACACGAAGACCCAGTACTTC.

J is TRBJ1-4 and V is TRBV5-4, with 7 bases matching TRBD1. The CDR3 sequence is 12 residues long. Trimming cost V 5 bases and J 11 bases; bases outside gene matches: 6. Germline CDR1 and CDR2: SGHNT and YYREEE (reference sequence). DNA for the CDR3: TGTGCCAGCAGTTTCCAGGGGGGTAAACTGTTTTTT. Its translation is CASSFQGGKLFF.

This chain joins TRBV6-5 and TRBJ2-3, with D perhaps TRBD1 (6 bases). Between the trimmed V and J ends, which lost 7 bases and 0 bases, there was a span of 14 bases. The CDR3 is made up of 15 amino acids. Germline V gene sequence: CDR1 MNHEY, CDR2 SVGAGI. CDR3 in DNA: TGTGCCAGCACCAATGGACAGTTTAGCACAGATACGCAGTATTTT. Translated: CASTNGQFSTDTQYF.

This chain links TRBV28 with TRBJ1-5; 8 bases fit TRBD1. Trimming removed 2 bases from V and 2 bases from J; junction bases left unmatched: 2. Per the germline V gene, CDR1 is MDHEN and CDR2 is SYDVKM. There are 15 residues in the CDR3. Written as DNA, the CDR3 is TGTGCCAGCAGTTTACGGGGACAGGGCAATCAGCCCCAGCATTTT. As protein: CASSLRGQGNQPQHF.

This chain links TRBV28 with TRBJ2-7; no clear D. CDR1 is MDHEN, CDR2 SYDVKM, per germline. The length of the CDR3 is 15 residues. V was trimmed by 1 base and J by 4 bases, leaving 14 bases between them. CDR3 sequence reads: CASSLFETSRYEQYF. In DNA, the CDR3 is TGTGCCAGCAGTTTATTCGAGACCTCCAGGTACGAGCAGTACTTC.

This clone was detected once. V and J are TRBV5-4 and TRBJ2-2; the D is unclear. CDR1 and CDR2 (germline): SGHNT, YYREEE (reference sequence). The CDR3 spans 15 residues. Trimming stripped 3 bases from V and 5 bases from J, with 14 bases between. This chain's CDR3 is CASSYKSERTGELFF. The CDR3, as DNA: TGTGCCAGCAGCTACAAATCTGAACGAACCGGGGAGCTGTTTTTT.

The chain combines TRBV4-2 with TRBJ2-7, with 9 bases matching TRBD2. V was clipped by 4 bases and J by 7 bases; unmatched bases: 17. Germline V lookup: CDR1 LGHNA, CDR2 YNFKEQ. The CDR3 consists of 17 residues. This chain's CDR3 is CASSRIQREEGGEEQYF. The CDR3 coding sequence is TGTGCCAGCAGCCGAATACAGCGGGAGGAGGGGGGGGAGGAGCAGTACTTC.

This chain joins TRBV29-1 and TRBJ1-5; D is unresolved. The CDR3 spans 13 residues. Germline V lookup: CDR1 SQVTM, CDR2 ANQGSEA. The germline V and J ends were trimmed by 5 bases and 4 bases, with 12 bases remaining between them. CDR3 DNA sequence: TGCAGCGTTTTGGCAGGATCGAATCAGCCCCAGCATTTT. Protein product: CSVLAGSNQPQHF.

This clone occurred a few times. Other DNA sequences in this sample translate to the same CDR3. The CDR3 DNA follows: TGTGCCAGCAGCCAAGAACGTGGAGGCAATCAGCCCCAGCATTTT. Translated: CASSQERGGNQPQHF. The rearrangement uses TRBV4-2 and TRBJ1-5; the D is unclear. CDR3 length: 15 residues. The V gene's germline CDR1 is LGHNA and CDR2 YNFKEQ. V was pared by 0 bases and J by 2 bases, with 8 bases between.

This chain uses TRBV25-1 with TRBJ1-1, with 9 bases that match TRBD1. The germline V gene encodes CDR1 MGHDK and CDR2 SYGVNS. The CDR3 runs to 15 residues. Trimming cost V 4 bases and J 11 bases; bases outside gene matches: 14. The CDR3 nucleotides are TGTGCCAGCAGTGGATTTATGTGGGGACAGGGTGAGGCTTTCTTT. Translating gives CASSGFMWGQGEAFF.

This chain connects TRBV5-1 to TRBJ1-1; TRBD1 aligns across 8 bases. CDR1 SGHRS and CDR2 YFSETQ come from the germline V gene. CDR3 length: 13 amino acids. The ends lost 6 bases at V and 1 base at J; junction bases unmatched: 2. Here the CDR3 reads CASIGTGNTEAFF. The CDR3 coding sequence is TGCGCCAGCATCGGGACAGGGAACACTGAAGCTTTCTTT.

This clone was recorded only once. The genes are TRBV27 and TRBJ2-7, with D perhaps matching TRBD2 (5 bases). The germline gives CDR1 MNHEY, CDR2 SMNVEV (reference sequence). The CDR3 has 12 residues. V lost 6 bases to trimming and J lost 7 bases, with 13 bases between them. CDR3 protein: CASRTVRGEQYF. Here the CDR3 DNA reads TGTGCCAGCAGGACCGTTCGGGGTGAGCAGTACTTC.

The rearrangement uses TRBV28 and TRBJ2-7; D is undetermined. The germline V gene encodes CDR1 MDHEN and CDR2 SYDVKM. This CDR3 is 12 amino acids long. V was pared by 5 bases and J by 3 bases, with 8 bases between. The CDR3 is CASSPNFYEQYF. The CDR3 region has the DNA TGTGCCAGCAGTCCAAATTTCTACGAGCAGTACTTC.

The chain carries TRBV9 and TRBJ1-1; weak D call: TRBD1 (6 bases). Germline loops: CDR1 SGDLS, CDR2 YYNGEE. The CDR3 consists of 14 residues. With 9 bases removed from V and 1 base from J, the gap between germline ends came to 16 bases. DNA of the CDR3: TGTGCCACCTCACCACAGGGTTCGAACACTGAAGCTTTCTTT. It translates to CATSPQGSNTEAFF. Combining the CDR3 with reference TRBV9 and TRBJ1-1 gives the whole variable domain DSGVTQTPKHLITATGQRVTLRCSPRSGDLSVYWYQQSLDQGLQFLIQYYNGEERAKGNILERFSAQQFPDLHSELNLSSLELGDSALYFCATSPQGSNTEAFFGQGTRLTVV.

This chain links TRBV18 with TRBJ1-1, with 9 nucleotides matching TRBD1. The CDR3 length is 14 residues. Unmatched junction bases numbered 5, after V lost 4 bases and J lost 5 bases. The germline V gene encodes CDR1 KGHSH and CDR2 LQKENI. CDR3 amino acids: CASSQGQGRTEAFF. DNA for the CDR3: TGTGCCAGCTCACAGGGACAGGGAAGAACTGAAGCTTTCTTT.